A few counts support the clone carrying this T cell receptor beta chain. Its antigen is still unknown. Trimming took 4 bases from V and 8 from J, leaving 12 bases between them. The germline CDR1 and CDR2 sequences are MNHNS and SASEGT. The CDR3 loop spans 13 amino acids. Sequencing was performed with immunoSEQ multiplex PCR; in TCRdb, only in-frame clones are kept and a portion is missing. The sample holds 110,000 or so clones; approximately 84% are singletons and the top ten take approximately 5%. This entry is derived from a study of radiotherapy plus CTLA-4 blockade in lung cancer. Findings of the study overall: Expansion of tumor-derived TCR clones was observed in blood after radiotherapy plus ipilimumab. Interferon-beta, together with early blood T cell clone dynamics, reportedly best predicted response.

This receptor was identified in a human donor with non-small cell lung cancer who had a partial response to radiotherapy plus ipilimumab. Specimen: peripheral blood, collected from a patient treated with radiotherapy plus ipilimumab. The rearrangement uses TRBV6-1 and TRBJ1-3; D may be TRBD1 (5 bases). The CDR3 spells CASSVTGTDTIYF. CDR3 DNA sequence: TGTGCCAGCAGTGTTACAGGTACCGACACCATATATTTT.